Listed below are T cell receptor beta chains from one sample, sequenced in a study of cytomegalovirus exposure and HLA in healthy donors. Assay used: immunoSEQ multiplex PCR; TCRdb lists only in-frame clones, some missing. Of some 130,000 clones listed, approximately 87% are singletons. Sequencing was carried out using PBMCs. The receptors originated from a man aged 40-50 years in good health and CMV-seronegative. CDR3s include the opening cysteine and the closing phenylalanine or tryptophan. The D gene is left open where the match is weak. A row's size may be missing; if present it is once, few, many or a size class.

16 | TRBD1 | TRBJ2-7 | - | TRBV18 | CASSPRDRVTSYEQYF | TGTGCCAGCTCACCACGAGACAGGGTGACCTCCTACGAGCAGTACTTC
14 | TRBD2 | TRBJ2-7 | - | TRBV4-1 | CASSEREAYHEQYF | TGCGCCAGCAGCGAGCGGGAGGCTTACCACGAGCAGTACTTC
14 | - | TRBJ2-3 | - | TRBV12-5 | CASAKDRYTDTQYF | TGTGCTAGTGCTAAAGACAGATACACAGATACGCAGTATTTT
15 | - | TRBJ1-2 | once | TRBV9 | CASSAGRDYNYGYTF | TGTGCCAGCAGCGCCGGACGGGACTATAACTATGGCTACACCTTC
16 | TRBD2 | TRBJ2-1 | - | TRBV27 | CASSLSSSGVRNEQFF | TGTGCCAGCAGTTTAAGTTCCAGCGGGGTGAGGAATGAGCAGTTCTTC
15 | TRBD1 | TRBJ1-2 | once | TRBV4-1 | CASSRRDRGGYGHTF | TGCGCCAGCAGCCGGAGGGACAGGGGAGGCTATGGCCACACCTTC
15 | - | TRBJ2-7 | - | TRBV28 | CASRRGGGAVYEQYF | TGTGCCAGCAGGCGGGGTGGGGGGGCCGTCTACGAGCAGTACTTC
14 | TRBD2 | TRBJ2-7 | - | TRBV19 | CASSIALAFYEQYF | TGTGCCAGTAGTATAGCACTAGCGTTTTACGAGCAGTACTTC
16 | TRBD1 | TRBJ2-1 | - | TRBV7-6 | CASSPRRTGAYNEQFF | TGTGCCAGCAGCCCCCGGCGGACAGGGGCCTACAATGAGCAGTTCTTC
13 | - | TRBJ2-3 | - | TRBV6-5 | CASSWRGRDTQYF | TGTGCCAGCAGTTGGCGGGGGCGAGATACGCAGTATTTT
14 | TRBD1 | TRBJ1-6 | - | TRBV5-4 | CASSLGTGASPLHF | TGTGCCAGCAGCTTGGGGACAGGGGCTTCACCCCTCCACTTT
14 | TRBD2 | TRBJ2-1 | once | TRBV9 | CASSRIGGDNEQFF | TGTGCCAGCAGCCGGATTGGGGGGGACAATGAGCAGTTCTTC
14 | TRBD1 | TRBJ2-5 | - | TRBV18 | CASSRGTGQETQYF | TGTGCCAGCTCACGAGGGACAGGCCAAGAGACCCAGTACTTC
13 | TRBD1 | TRBJ2-4 | - | TRBV18 | CASSPGQATIQYF | TGTGCCAGCTCCCCCGGACAGGCAACCATTCAGTACTTC
17 | - | TRBJ1-4 | - | TRBV4-1 | CASSQGPLVALYEKLFF | TGCGCCAGCAGCCAAGGGCCCCTCGTGGCCCTTTATGAAAAACTGTTTTTT
15 | TRBD2 | TRBJ2-5 | - | TRBV7-9 | CSSSLLRGIQETQYF | TGTTCCAGCAGCTTGTTGCGGGGGATCCAAGAGACCCAGTACTTC
16 | TRBD1 | TRBJ1-2 | - | TRBV11-2 | CASSSFRTGSHYGYTF | TGTGCCAGCAGCTCCTTTAGGACAGGGAGTCACTATGGCTACACCTTC
15 | TRBD2 | TRBJ2-7 | medium-sized | TRBV4-2 | CASSQDPTSGFEQYF | TGTGCCAGCAGCCAAGATCCGACTAGCGGCTTCGAGCAGTACTTC
13 | - | TRBJ2-5 | - | TRBV2 | CASSVQVQETQYF | TGTGCCAGCAGTGTCCAGGTTCAAGAGACCCAGTACTTC
16 | TRBD2 | TRBJ2-1 | - | TRBV7-6 | CASSLDGGSSYNEQFF | TGTGCCAGCAGCTTAGACGGCGGGAGCTCCTACAATGAGCAGTTCTTC
14 | - | TRBJ1-5 | once | TRBV15 | CATSSRQGNQPQHF | TGTGCCACCAGCAGTCGCCAGGGCAATCAGCCCCAGCATTTT
13 | - | TRBJ2-7 | - | TRBV6-1 | CASSEVVRLGSNF | TGTGCCAGCAGTGAAGTGGTCAGGTTAGGAAGTAACTTC
15 | TRBD1 | TRBJ1-2 | few | TRBV30 | CAWMDPGQRKYGYTF | TGTGCCTGGATGGATCCGGGACAGAGGAAATATGGCTACACCTTC
16 | - | TRBJ1-2 | few | TRBV4-1 | CASSQDSQLNDLGYTF | TGCGCCAGCAGCCAAGATAGCCAGCTGAATGACCTTGGCTACACCTTC
16 | TRBD1 | TRBJ2-1 | once | TRBV6-5 | CASSYGVGQGHNEQFF | TGTGCCAGCAGTTACGGGGTTGGACAGGGCCACAATGAGCAGTTCTTC
8 | - | TRBJ1-2 | - | TRBV14 | CASEGRTF | TGTGCCAGCGAGGGTCGCACCTTC
13 | - | TRBJ1-1 | - | TRBV10-3 | CAISGREGTEAFF | TGTGCCATCAGTGGCAGGGAGGGCACTGAAGCTTTCTTT
18 | TRBD1 | TRBJ1-2 | - | TRBV6-4 | CASSDESRGQGEYYGYTF | TGTGCCAGCAGTGACGAATCGAGGGGGCAGGGGGAGTACTATGGCTACACCTTC
14 | - | TRBJ2-2 | - | TRBV15 | CATSRDPRAGELFF | TGTGCCACCAGCAGAGATCCGAGGGCCGGGGAGCTGTTTTTT
13 | - | TRBJ2-4 | - | TRBV7-9 | CASSLWGQDIQYF | TGTGCCAGCAGCTTATGGGGACAAGACATTCAGTACTTC
14 | TRBD2 | TRBJ2-7 | - | TRBV7-8 | CASSVGLAGYEQYF | TGTGCCAGCAGCGTAGGACTAGCGGGCTACGAGCAGTACTTC
17 | TRBD1 | TRBJ1-1 | - | TRBV7-3 | CASSLNPVTGRRTEAFF | TGTGCCAGCAGCTTAAACCCCGTGACAGGGCGGAGGACTGAAGCTTTCTTT
19 | TRBD2 | TRBJ2-1 | - | TRBV4-3 | CASSPSGPGGLAGGHEQFF | TGCGCCAGCAGCCCTTCGGGACCGGGAGGCCTAGCGGGAGGTCACGAGCAGTTCTTC
15 | TRBD2 | TRBJ2-2 | - | TRBV30 | CAWSPPGGPTGELFF | TGTGCCTGGAGTCCTCCGGGAGGGCCTACCGGGGAGCTGTTTTTT
13 | - | TRBJ1-1 | - | TRBV7-3 | CASSLDSNTEAFF | TGTGCCAGCAGCTTAGACAGCAACACTGAAGCTTTCTTT
14 | - | TRBJ1-4 | - | TRBV28 | CASSIGATAEKLFF | TGTGCCAGCAGTATAGGGGCGACGGCTGAAAAACTGTTTTTT
14 | - | TRBJ1-1 | - | TRBV5-1 | CASSLELANTEAFF | TGCGCCAGCAGCTTGGAATTAGCGAACACTGAAGCTTTCTTT
17 | TRBD1 | TRBJ2-3 | - | TRBV7-9 | CASSPLGQGIRTDTQYF | TGTGCCAGCAGCCCTCTCGGACAGGGGATAAGAACAGATACGCAGTATTTT
13 | - | TRBJ2-7 | - | TRBV19 | CASRTGQSYEQYF | TGTGCCAGTAGGACCGGACAAAGCTACGAGCAGTACTTC
15 | TRBD1 | TRBJ1-5 | few | TRBV15 | CATSSDRGHVQPQHF | TGTGCCACCAGCTCGGACAGGGGGCATGTTCAGCCCCAGCATTTT
13 | - | TRBJ1-6 | once | TRBV10-3 | CAISEQDNSPLHF | TGTGCCATCAGTGAACAGGATAATTCACCCCTCCACTTT
10 | - | TRBJ2-1 | - | TRBV21-1 | CASRWRGQFF | TGTGCCAGTCGCTGGAGGGGGCAGTTCTTC
15 | - | TRBJ1-4 | - | TRBV6-1 | CASNTRGRVNEKLFF | TGTGCCAGCAACACGCGGGGGAGGGTTAATGAAAAACTGTTTTTT
13 | TRBD2 | TRBJ2-1 | - | TRBV7-7 | CASGLAGGGEQFF | TGTGCTAGCGGGCTAGCGGGAGGGGGTGAGCAGTTCTTC
14 | TRBD1 | TRBJ2-1 | - | TRBV15 | CATSMGQGVREQFF | TGTGCCACCAGCATGGGACAGGGGGTTAGGGAGCAGTTCTTC
14 | TRBD1 | TRBJ2-3 | - | TRBV9 | CASSVGQGIDTQYF | TGTGCCAGCAGCGTGGGACAGGGGATAGATACGCAGTATTTT
14 | TRBD1 | TRBJ2-7 | - | TRBV6-6 | CASLTQGQGNEQYF | TGTGCCAGCCTCACTCAGGGACAGGGGAACGAGCAGTACTTC